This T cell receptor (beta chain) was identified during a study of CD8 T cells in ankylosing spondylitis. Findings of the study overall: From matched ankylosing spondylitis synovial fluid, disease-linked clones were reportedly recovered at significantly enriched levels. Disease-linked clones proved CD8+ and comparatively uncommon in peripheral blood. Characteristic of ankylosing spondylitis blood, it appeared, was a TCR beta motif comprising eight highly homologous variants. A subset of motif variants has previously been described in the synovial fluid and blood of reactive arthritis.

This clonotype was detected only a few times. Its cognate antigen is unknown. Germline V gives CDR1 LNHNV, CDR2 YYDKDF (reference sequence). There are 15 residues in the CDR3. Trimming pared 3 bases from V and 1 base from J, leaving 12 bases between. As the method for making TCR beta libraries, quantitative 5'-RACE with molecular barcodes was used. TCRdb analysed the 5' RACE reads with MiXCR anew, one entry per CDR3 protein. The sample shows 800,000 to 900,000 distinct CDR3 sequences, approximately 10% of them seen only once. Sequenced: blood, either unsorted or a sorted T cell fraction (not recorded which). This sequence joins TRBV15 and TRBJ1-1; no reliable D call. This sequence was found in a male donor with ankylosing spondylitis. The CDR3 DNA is TGTGCCACCAGCAGGGAATTCGAGGGGAACACTGAAGCTTTCTTT. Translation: CATSREFEGNTEAFF.